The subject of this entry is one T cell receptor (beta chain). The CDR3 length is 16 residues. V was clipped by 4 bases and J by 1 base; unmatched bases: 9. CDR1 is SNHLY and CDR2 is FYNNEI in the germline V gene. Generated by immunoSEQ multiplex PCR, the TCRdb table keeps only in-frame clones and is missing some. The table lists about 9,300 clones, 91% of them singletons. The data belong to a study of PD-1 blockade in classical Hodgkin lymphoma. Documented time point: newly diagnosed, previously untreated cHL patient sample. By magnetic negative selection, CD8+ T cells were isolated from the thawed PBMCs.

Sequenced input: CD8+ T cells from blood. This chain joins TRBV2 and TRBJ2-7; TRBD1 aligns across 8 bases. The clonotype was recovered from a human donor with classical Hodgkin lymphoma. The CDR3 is CASSGGPTGASYEQYF. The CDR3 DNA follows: TGTGCCAGCAGTGGGGGTCCGACAGGGGCGTCCTACGAGCAGTACTTC.